The 22 T cell receptor beta chains below come from one sample, sequenced in a study of patients and donors after allogeneic stem cell transplantation. MiXCR, run by TCRdb on the RT-PCR reads, gives a single entry per CDR3 protein. The sample consists of 920,000 or so distinct CDR3 sequences, about a sixth of them appearing once. Source material: blood, either unsorted or a sorted T cell fraction (not recorded which). All receptors derive from a human donor who was either an allogeneic HSCT recipient or a stem cell or donor lymphocyte infusion donor (not recorded which). It is not recorded whose cells these are; they may come from a transplant donor.

The rearrangement uses TRBV3-1 and TRBJ2-3, with 7 bases matching TRBD1. After removal of 5 bases from V and 3 bases from J, the junction contained 5 bases not matched to a gene. The germline V gene has CDR1 LGHDT and CDR2 YNNKEL (reference sequence). The CDR3 totals 14 residues. CDR3: CASSVRTGTDTQYF. The DNA for the CDR3 is TGTGCCAGCAGCGTACGGACAGGAACAGATACGCAGTATTTT.

In this sample, this clonotype turned up a few times. V usage is TRBV24-1 and J usage is TRBJ1-2; 8 nucleotides align to TRBD1. Germline lookup yields CDR1 KGHDR and CDR2 SFDVKD. The CDR3 is made up of 16 amino acids. V was pared by 4 bases and J by 6 bases, with 12 bases of the junction left unmatched. The CDR3: CATSDPKWTGMNGYTF. CDR3 DNA: TGTGCCACCAGTGACCCGAAATGGACAGGGATGAATGGCTACACCTTC.

The chain recombines TRBV28 with TRBJ2-3, with 12 nucleotides matching TRBD2. After removal of 6 bases from V and 4 bases from J, the junction contained 8 bases not matched to a gene. CDR1 and CDR2 (germline): MDHEN, SYDVKM. This CDR3 spans 16 amino acids. CDR3 region: CASSDTSGRRSDTQYF. The CDR3 DNA sequence: TGTGCCAGCAGCGACACTAGCGGGAGGAGGTCAGATACGCAGTATTTT.

This clonotype was counted between two and nine times. The chain joins TRBV4-1 to TRBJ2-7; TRBD2 agrees at 11 bases. This CDR3 has 16 residues. After removal of 2 bases from V and 2 bases from J, the junction contained 5 bases not matched to a gene. Per germline, CDR1 MGHRA and CDR2 YSYEKL. CDR3 in amino acids: CASSQRLAGLPYEQYF. As DNA, the CDR3 is TGCGCCAGCAGCCAACGACTAGCGGGACTCCCCTACGAGCAGTACTTC.

This clonotype came up a few times. This chain joins TRBV6-1 and TRBJ1-1; D uncertain. Germline CDR1 and CDR2: MNHNS and SASEGT. The CDR3 runs 14 residues. The ends were cut back, 6 bases at V and 1 base at J, with 12 bases in the middle. The CDR3, as DNA: TGTGCCAGCAGACCCCCGGGTTCGAACACTGAAGCTTTCTTT. Protein: CASRPPGSNTEAFF.

V and J are TRBV7-3 and TRBJ2-3; tentatively, D is TRBD2 (6 bases). The CDR3 length is 16 residues. CDR1 SGHTA and CDR2 FQGTGA come from the germline V gene. The V and J ends lost 5 bases and 0 bases respectively, with 15 bases between them. The CDR3: CASSERRRGSTDTQYF. For the CDR3, the DNA is TGTGCCAGCAGCGAGCGAAGGCGGGGAAGCACAGATACGCAGTATTTT.

The CDR3 DNA reads TGTGCCAGCAGTTTAGTAGGGATTAGGGATCGACTTCAGTACTTC. Translating it yields CASSLVGIRDRLQYF. The rearrangement links TRBV27 to TRBJ2-4; no clear D. V was cut by 2 bases and J by 11 bases, with 19 bases left in between. Per the germline V gene, CDR1 is MNHEY and CDR2 is SMNVEV (reference sequence). The CDR3 spans 15 residues.

The rearrangement joins TRBV3-1 to TRBJ1-2; no clear D. The germline gives CDR1 LGHDT, CDR2 YNNKEL (reference sequence). V was trimmed by 4 bases and J by 8 bases, leaving 23 bases between them. The CDR3 has 16 amino acids. The CDR3: CASSRSVRQWSEGYTF. The CDR3 region has the DNA TGTGCCAGCAGCCGGAGCGTGAGACAATGGTCGGAAGGCTACACCTTC.

This clonotype was seen a handful of times. This chain uses TRBV9 with TRBJ2-7, with D unclear. Germline CDR1 and CDR2: SGDLS and YYNGEE. The CDR3 has 15 residues. V was shortened by 0 bases and J by 1 base, with 11 bases between the two germline ends. The DNA for the CDR3 is TGTGCCAGCAGCGTAGGTAGCCTCACTTCCTACGAGCAGTACTTC. This sequence encodes CASSVGSLTSYEQYF.

This clonotype has just a few counts. This chain joins TRBV30 and TRBJ2-7, with 8 nucleotides matching TRBD2. The CDR3 is 14 amino acids. The V gene's germline CDR1 is GTSNPN and CDR2 SVGIG (reference sequence). With V trimmed by 5 bases and J by 6 bases, 12 bases remained unmatched. CDR3: CAWAALGLAAEQYF. DNA of the CDR3: TGTGCCTGGGCAGCCTTAGGACTAGCAGCCGAGCAGTACTTC.

This clonotype has more than one count but fewer than ten. V usage is TRBV12-3 or TRBV12-4 and J usage is TRBJ2-1, with D tentatively TRBD1 or TRBD2 (5 bases each). V was cut by 3 bases and J by 7 bases, with 13 bases left in between. There are 14 residues in the CDR3. CDR3 sequence: CASSFGREGNEQFF. Written as DNA, the CDR3 is TGTGCCAGCAGTTTTGGTAGAGAGGGGAATGAGCAGTTCTTC.

This clonotype was recorded a few times. The chain has TRBV9 and TRBJ1-2, with a possible D match to TRBD1 (6 bases). With 3 bases removed from V and 2 bases from J, the gap between germline ends came to 17 bases. Germline V gene data show CDR1 as SGDLS and CDR2 as YYNGEE. The CDR3 length is 16 residues. CDR3 DNA sequence: TGTGCCAGCAGCGCAGTGGACAGCCTGGGGAACTATGGCTACACCTTC. It specifies CASSAVDSLGNYGYTF.

This chain joins TRBV14 and TRBJ2-2; D gene uncertain. This CDR3 is 18 amino acids long. The germline gives CDR1 SGHDN, CDR2 FVKESK. The V end was cut by 0 bases, the J end by 3 bases, with 17 bases between. CDR3: CASSQEVFSGTHTGELFF. The CDR3 DNA reads as TGTGCCAGCAGCCAAGAGGTTTTTTCGGGTACCCACACCGGGGAGCTGTTTTTT. Combining the CDR3 with reference TRBV14 and TRBJ2-2 gives the whole variable domain EAGVTQFPSHSVIEKGQTVTLRCDPISGHDNLYWYRRVMGKEIKFLLHFVKESKQDESGMPNNRFLAERTGGTYSTLKVQPAELEDSGVYFCASSQEVFSGTHTGELFFGEGSRLTVL.

There are a few counts of this clonotype. In DNA form, the CDR3 reads TGTGCCAGCAGTCGGACAGAAAGAGGGGGTTCACCCCTCCACTTT. It is translated as CASSRTERGGSPLHF. J is TRBJ1-6 and V is TRBV6-1; TRBD1 might be the D (6 bases). The CDR3 has 15 amino acids. With 5 bases removed from V and 9 bases from J, the gap between germline ends came to 17 bases. Germline CDR1 and CDR2: MNHNS and SASEGT.

The V gene is TRBV27, the J gene TRBJ2-5; the D gene is possibly TRBD2 (6 bases). Germline loops: CDR1 MNHEY, CDR2 SMNVEV (reference sequence). V was cut by 6 bases and J by 4 bases, with 15 bases left in between. This CDR3 spans 14 amino acids. The CDR3 sequence: CASSPLVEGETQYF. In nucleotides, the CDR3 is TGTGCCAGCAGCCCCCTTGTGGAGGGAGAGACCCAGTACTTC.

The V and J genes are TRBV4-1 and TRBJ1-2; no reliable D call. Germline CDR1 is MGHRA and CDR2 is YSYEKL. The V and J ends lost 0 bases and 7 bases respectively, with 9 bases between them. The CDR3 contains 13 residues. CDR3 DNA: TGCGCCAGCAGCCAAGAGGGGTGGAGTGGCTACACCTTC. It yields the protein CASSQEGWSGYTF.

The genes are TRBV15 and TRBJ1-1; D is unclear. The CDR3 sequence is 15 residues long. Per germline, CDR1 LNHNV and CDR2 YYDKDF (reference sequence). Trimming cost V 0 bases and J 6 bases, with 14 bases left between them. The CDR3 DNA sequence: TGTGCCACCAGCAGAGATGAAGCCCGGTTAGCTGAAGCTTTCTTT. Translated: CATSRDEARLAEAFF.

This clonotype was counted only a few times. The chain joins TRBV25-1 to TRBJ1-6; 7 bases fit TRBD1. The junction had 5 bases not matched to a gene; V was cut back by 1 base and J by 8 bases. The CDR3 sequence is 15 residues long. Germline V lookup: CDR1 MGHDK, CDR2 SYGVNS. The CDR3 reads CASSEFTGAYSPLHF. The DNA for the CDR3 is TGTGCCAGCAGTGAATTTACAGGGGCATATTCACCCCTCCACTTT.

CDR3 loop: CASSQEAGGLPRPQHF. The CDR3 bases are TGTGCCAGCAGCCAAGAAGCGGGGGGGCTCCCAAGGCCCCAGCATTTT. The chain is built from TRBV4-2 and TRBJ1-5; D may be TRBD1 (6 bases). Germline V gives CDR1 LGHNA, CDR2 YNFKEQ. The V gene lost 0 bases and the J gene lost 9 bases, with 18 bases spanning the gap. The CDR3 consists of 16 residues.

The sample holds a few counts of this clonotype. The chain carries TRBV29-1 and TRBJ2-1, with 11 bases lining up with TRBD2. J lost 8 bases, V lost 4 bases, and 10 bases had no gene match. Per germline, CDR1 SQVTM and CDR2 ANQGSEA. This CDR3 region has 15 residues. This CDR3 is CSVVGPLLAGDEQFF. CDR3 nucleotides: TGCAGCGTTGTAGGCCCCCTACTAGCGGGGGATGAGCAGTTCTTC.

There are a few counts of this clonotype. The chain recombines TRBV9 with TRBJ2-3; 12 bases are shared with TRBD2. V lost 1 base and J lost 1; bases outside the gene matches: 7. Germline values: CDR1 SGDLS, CDR2 YYNGEE. This CDR3 spans 18 amino acids. DNA of the CDR3: TGTGCCAGCAGCGTATCGGCTAGCGGGGGGGATGGCACAGATACGCAGTATTTT. It is translated as CASSVSASGGDGTDTQYF.

This clonotype was detected a few times. The chain has TRBV12-3 or TRBV12-4 and TRBJ2-1, with TRBD2 matching 10 bases. This CDR3 is 15 amino acids long. The V and J ends lost 6 bases and 8 bases, in that order; junction bases with no gene match: 10. CDR3 bases: TGTGCCAGCAGCGAAGTAGCGGGAGGCGACGATGAGCAGTTCTTC. This sequence encodes CASSEVAGGDDEQFF.